This paragraph reports one TCR beta chain. Each sample had two DNA replicates, around 0.53 ug blood or roughly 1.6 ug tissue. Data came from immunoSEQ multiplex PCR; TCRdb stores just in-frame clones and leaves some out. The data contain about 11,000 clones, about 73% of them singletons. The entry originates in a study of early stage breast cancer tumors. The junction had 3 bases not matched to a gene; V was cut back by 4 bases and J by 3 bases. The CDR3 extends over 13 amino acids. The germline V gene has CDR1 SGHDT and CDR2 YYEEEE. The chain combines TRBV5-6 with TRBJ1-2; 7 nucleotides match TRBD1. What was sequenced was breast tumor tissue. The TCR comes from a person aged 35 to 50 with breast cancer. Here the CDR3 reads CASSRGQYYGYTF. As DNA, the CDR3 is TGTGCCAGCAGCCGGGGACAGTACTATGGCTACACCTTC.